This T cell receptor beta chain stems from a study of blood T cell repertoires in COVID-19. For the study at large: Specimens from acute and convalescent COVID-19 originated in the United States, Italy and Spain.

Profiling relied on immunoSEQ multiplex PCR, and the TCRdb table lists in-frame clones only, not all of them. The sample consists of about 300,000 clones, approximately 88% of them appearing once. V dropped 4 bases and J dropped 5; count of bases not matched to a gene: 5. Germline-derived CDR1 and CDR2 are SGHNT and YYREEE (reference sequence). This CDR3 has 17 residues. The sequencing input was peripheral blood. The rearrangement joins TRBV5-4 to TRBJ2-2; 16 bases align to TRBD2. The receptor's source is a human donor with COVID-19, enrolled during active disease. The donor label of this sample is uncertain. CDR3 loop: CASSPGTSGRVTGELFF. DNA for the CDR3: TGTGCCAGCAGCCCCGGGACTAGCGGGAGGGTAACCGGGGAGCTGTTTTTT.